Shown below are 21 T cell receptor beta chains from a single sample sequenced in a study of Ad26.COV2.S vaccination and SARS-CoV-2 variants. Assay: immunoSEQ multiplex PCR; the TCRdb copy retains only in-frame clones and omits some. The profile shows roughly 100,000 clones, around 82% of them singletons. Specimen: peripheral blood, collected after recovery from COVID-19. The receptors were sampled from a human donor who had recovered from COVID-19.

CDR3 nucleotides: TGTGCCACCAGTGACACAGGGAACCCTAACTATGGCTACACCTTC. This codes for CATSDTGNPNYGYTF. The chain is built from TRBV24-1 and TRBJ1-2; a weak D match, TRBD1 (6 bases). The CDR3 has 15 residues. The V end lost 4 bases, the J end lost 0 bases, and 11 bases lay between the germline ends. Germline assignment: CDR1 KGHDR and CDR2 SFDVKD.

The chain has TRBV7-9 and TRBJ1-1; D not certain. Germline V gene lookup returns CDR1 SEHNR and CDR2 FQNEAQ (reference sequence). This CDR3 is built from 12 residues. V was trimmed by 5 bases and J by 8 bases, leaving 12 bases between them. CDR3 bases: TGTGCCAGCAGCCCTCCGGTCTACGAAGCTTTCTTT. Residues: CASSPPVYEAFF.

The chain uses TRBV14 and TRBJ1-4; tentative D call: TRBD1 (5 bases). The germline V gene has CDR1 SGHDN and CDR2 FVKESK. This CDR3 is 13 amino acids long. Trimming removed 7 bases at V and 10 bases at J, with 16 bases between. CDR3 in amino acids: CASKSWDGGKLFF. The DNA for the CDR3 is TGTGCCAGCAAAAGTTGGGACGGTGGAAAACTGTTTTTT. The full variable domain, rest sourced from reference TRBV14 and TRBJ1-4, is EAGVTQFPSHSVIEKGQTVTLRCDPISGHDNLYWYRRVMGKEIKFLLHFVKESKQDESGMPNNRFLAERTGGTYSTLKVQPAELEDSGVYFCASKSWDGGKLFFGSGTQLSVL.

CDR3 nucleotide sequence: TGTGCCACCAGAGCGGGGGGGCGGTACAATGAGCAGTTCTTC. Its protein product is CATRAGGRYNEQFF. This rearrangement joins TRBV24-1 to TRBJ2-1; TRBD2 matches 10 bases. Germline V CDR1 and CDR2: KGHDR, SFDVKD. The CDR3 runs 14 residues. The junction had 3 bases not matched to a gene; V was cut back by 7 bases and J by 4 bases.

The chain carries TRBV3-1 (or the pseudogene TRBV3-2) and TRBJ2-7, with 13 positions matching TRBD2. Germline CDR1 and CDR2: LGHDT and YNNKEL (reference sequence). The CDR3 contains 16 residues. V lost 1 base, J lost 4 bases, and 4 bases stayed unmatched. The CDR3 sequence is CASSQGLAGGVYEQYF. The CDR3 DNA follows: TGTGCCAGCAGCCAAGGACTAGCGGGGGGCGTGTACGAGCAGTACTTC.

This chain links TRBV3-1 (or the pseudogene TRBV3-2) with TRBJ2-3; D call uncertain. V gave up 4 bases and J gave up 5 bases, with 19 bases separating them. The germline gives CDR1 LGHDT, CDR2 YNNKEL (reference sequence). The CDR3 runs to 16 residues. This CDR3 is CASSPSRYLDLDTQYF. DNA of the CDR3: TGTGCCAGCAGCCCGTCCCGGTACCTCGATCTAGATACGCAGTATTTT.

The rearrangement uses TRBV6-5 and TRBJ1-1; D is unresolved. CDR1 is MNHEY, CDR2 SVGAGI, per germline. The V gene lost 3 bases and the J gene lost 10 bases, with 9 bases spanning the gap. This CDR3 region has 11 residues. The CDR3 reads CASSYSGGAFF. The CDR3 nucleotides are TGTGCCAGCAGTTATAGTGGAGGAGCTTTCTTT.

This chain connects TRBV3-1 (or the pseudogene TRBV3-2) to TRBJ2-7; 7 bases match TRBD1. The junction had 2 bases not matched to a gene; V was cut back by 3 bases and J by 0 bases. Per germline, CDR1 LGHDT and CDR2 YNNKEL (reference sequence). The CDR3 extends over 14 amino acids. The CDR3 DNA is TGTGCCAGCAGCCACCAGGGGGACTCCTACGAGCAGTACTTC. Translating gives CASSHQGDSYEQYF.

This clone was recorded only once. The chain combines TRBV29-1 with TRBJ2-1, with D perhaps matching TRBD1 (8 bases). The V end lost 4 bases, the J end lost 7 bases, and 17 bases lay between the germline ends. CDR3 length: 14 residues. CDR1 SQVTM and CDR2 ANQGSEA come from the germline V gene. CDR3 sequence (DNA): TGCAGCGTTGCAATTTACAGGGGGGGAAATGAGCAGTTCTTC. Protein product: CSVAIYRGGNEQFF.

A single count supports this clone. The rearrangement links TRBV6-2 or TRBV6-3 to TRBJ1-5; D ambiguous. V lost 6 bases and J lost 3, with 9 bases in between. Germline V lookup: CDR1 MNHEY, CDR2 SVGEGT. The CDR3 extends over 13 amino acids. CDR3 sequence (DNA): TGTGCCAGCAGCTCCGATTACAATCAGCCCCAGCATTTT. Translated: CASSSDYNQPQHF.

The rearrangement links TRBV28 to TRBJ2-7; tentatively, D is TRBD2 (7 bases). Trimming cost V 3 bases and J 1 base, with 13 bases left between them. Germline-derived CDR1 and CDR2 are MDHEN and SYDVKM. This CDR3 region has 15 residues. The CDR3 DNA follows: TGTGCCAGCAGTTTGTGGCGGGGGCCTTCCTACGAGCAGTACTTC. This translates into CASSLWRGPSYEQYF.

The chain links TRBV6-2 or TRBV6-3 to TRBJ2-2; the match to TRBD1 covers 10 bases. Germline values: CDR1 MNHEY, CDR2 SVGEGT. V dropped 5 bases and J dropped 5; count of bases not matched to a gene: 2. The CDR3 has 14 amino acids. Here the CDR3 reads CASSDRGRTGELFF. The CDR3 DNA reads as TGTGCCAGCAGTGACAGGGGGCGAACCGGGGAGCTGTTTTTT.

The rearrangement links TRBV14 to TRBJ2-6; D uncertain. From germline, CDR1 is SGHDN and CDR2 FVKESK. Deletions cut 1 base from V and 0 bases from J, with 1 base between. This CDR3 contains 14 residues. CDR3 protein: CASSQASGANVLTF. The CDR3 nucleotides are TGTGCCAGCAGCCAAGCCTCTGGGGCCAACGTCCTGACTTTC.

This clone was seen many times. The V and J genes are TRBV11-2 and TRBJ1-2; D is possibly TRBD1 (6 bases). The CDR3 loop spans 14 amino acids. Germline assignment: CDR1 SGHAT and CDR2 FQNNGV. Trimming took 5 bases from V and 4 from J, leaving 14 bases between them. The chain's CDR3 is CASSPFQGPYGYTF. The CDR3 DNA reads as TGTGCCAGCAGCCCGTTCCAGGGGCCCTATGGCTACACCTTC.

The V call is TRBV5-1, the J call TRBJ1-2; D may be TRBD1 (6 bases). The CDR3 loop spans 16 amino acids. The ends were cut back, 0 bases at V and 0 bases at J, with 12 bases in the middle. The germline V gene has CDR1 SGHRS and CDR2 YFSETQ. CDR3 region: CASSLAPGQANYGYTF. In nucleotides, the CDR3 is TGCGCCAGCAGCTTGGCCCCGGGACAAGCTAACTATGGCTACACCTTC. The variable domain in full, completed from reference TRBV5-1 and TRBJ1-2, reads KAGVTQTPRYLIKTRGQQVTLSCSPISGHRSVSWYQQTPGQGLQFLFEYFSETQRNKGNFPGRFSGRQFSNSRSEMNVSTLELGDSALYLCASSLAPGQANYGYTFGSGTRLTVV.

J is TRBJ1-5 and V is TRBV28; 7 bases line up with TRBD1. The CDR3 length is 15 residues. Per the germline V gene, CDR1 is MDHEN and CDR2 is SYDVKM. V trimming: 2 bases; J trimming: 3 bases; junction bases outside the gene matches: 4. This CDR3 is CASSLPGTDNQPQHF. Here the CDR3 DNA reads TGTGCCAGCAGTTTACCGGGGACAGACAATCAGCCCCAGCATTTT.

Written as DNA, the CDR3 is TGTGCCAGCTTAGCCGGGGGGCAACACACTGAAGCTTTCTTT. This codes for CASLAGGQHTEAFF. The rearrangement links TRBV5-5 to TRBJ1-1, with D maybe TRBD1 (6 bases). Germline V lookup: CDR1 SGHKS, CDR2 YYEKEE (reference sequence). The CDR3 is 14 amino acids. The ends were cut back, 7 bases at V and 3 bases at J, with 16 bases in the middle.

This chain connects TRBV2 to TRBJ2-6; TRBD1 matches at 11 bases. After removal of 4 bases from V and 2 bases from J, the junction contained 7 bases not matched to a gene. Germline V lookup: CDR1 SNHLY, CDR2 FYNNEI. The CDR3 runs to 18 residues. CDR3 sequence (DNA): TGTGCCAGCAGTGTTTTTCGGACAGGGGGCGCTGGGGCCAACGTCCTGACTTTC. Residues: CASSVFRTGGAGANVLTF.

The chain employs TRBV4-3 and TRBJ2-7; D is tentatively TRBD1 or TRBD2 (6 bases each). Germline CDR1 and CDR2: LGHNA and YSLEER. The CDR3 sequence is 15 residues long. V lost 0 bases, J lost 2 bases, and 11 bases lay in between. CDR3 nucleotide sequence: TGCGCCAGCAGCCAAGATACGGAGGGGGCCTACGAGCAGTACTTC. It translates to CASSQDTEGAYEQYF.

This sequence joins TRBV9 and TRBJ1-1; the D is unclear. From germline, CDR1 is SGDLS and CDR2 YYNGEE. This CDR3 has 13 residues. Trimming removed 3 bases from V and 4 bases from J, with 10 bases in between. The CDR3 loop reads CASSGDDGTEAFF. The CDR3 DNA follows: TGTGCCAGCAGCGGAGATGACGGCACTGAAGCTTTCTTT.

This chain connects TRBV21-1 to TRBJ1-2. TRBV21-1 is a pseudogene. This CDR3 region has 17 residues. CDR3 DNA sequence: TGTGCCAGCAGCATGGTCGGCCAGGGACCTAGTTTCGGCGGCTACACCTTC. This translates into CASSMVGQGPSFGGYTF.